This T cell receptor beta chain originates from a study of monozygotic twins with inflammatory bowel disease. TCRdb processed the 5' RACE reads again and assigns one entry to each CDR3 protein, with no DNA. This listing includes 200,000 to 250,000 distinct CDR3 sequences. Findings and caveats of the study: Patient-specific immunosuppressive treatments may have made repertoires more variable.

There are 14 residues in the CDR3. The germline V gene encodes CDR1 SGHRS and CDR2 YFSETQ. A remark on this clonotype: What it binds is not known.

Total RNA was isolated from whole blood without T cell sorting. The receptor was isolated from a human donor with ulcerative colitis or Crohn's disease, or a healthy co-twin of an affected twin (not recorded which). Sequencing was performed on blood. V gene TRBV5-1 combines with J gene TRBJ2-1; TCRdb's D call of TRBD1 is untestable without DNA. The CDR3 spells CASSVALSGGEQFF.